These 29 T cell receptor beta chains were all obtained from the same sample, sequenced in a study of blood T cell repertoires in COVID-19. Measured with immunoSEQ multiplex PCR; TCRdb has only the in-frame clones, and not every one. The sample records about 240,000 clones, 75% to 85% being singletons. The sequencing input was peripheral blood. The receptors come from a woman aged 60-75 years with active or convalescent COVID-19.

This chain connects TRBV27 to TRBJ2-5, with unresolved D. V gave up 5 bases and J gave up 0 bases, with 13 bases separating them. The CDR3 runs 15 residues. Per germline, CDR1 MNHEY and CDR2 SMNVEV (reference sequence). CDR3 coding DNA: TGTGCCAGCAGTGTCGGCGGCCAGTACCAAGAGACCCAGTACTTC. Translation: CASSVGGQYQETQYF.

A note on this clone: Other DNA sequences of this sample code for an identical CDR3. The chain uses TRBV3-1 (or the pseudogene TRBV3-2) and TRBJ2-5; D might be TRBD2 (5 bases). CDR1 and CDR2 (germline): LGHDT, YNNKEL (reference sequence). The CDR3 covers 12 residues. The germline V and J ends were trimmed by 8 bases and 2 bases, with 9 bases remaining between them. The DNA of the CDR3 is TGTGCCAGCGGACTGATTCAAGAGACCCAGTACTTC. Amino acids: CASGLIQETQYF.

The V call is TRBV18, the J call TRBJ1-1; the D is unclear. From germline, CDR1 is KGHSH and CDR2 LQKENI. CDR3 length: 17 residues. V shed 4 bases and J shed 1 base, with 19 bases lying between them. For the CDR3, the DNA is TGTGCCAGCTCACGCTTGGTCCGAGACAACCAGAACACTGAAGCTTTCTTT. Encoded protein: CASSRLVRDNQNTEAFF.

This clone has just a few counts. The CDR3 nucleotides are TGTGCCAGCAGTTCCTATCAGGCTCCCAACACCGGGGAGCTGTTTTTT. Encoded protein: CASSSYQAPNTGELFF. V and J are TRBV27 and TRBJ2-2; D not certain. Per the germline V gene, CDR1 is MNHEY and CDR2 is SMNVEV (reference sequence). The V and J ends lost 4 bases and 2 bases respectively, with 14 bases between them. This CDR3 is 16 amino acids long.

To note about this clone: The germline gene is not matched at one end of the junction; a read error may be the cause. The chain joins TRBV3-1 (or the pseudogene TRBV3-2) to TRBJ1-5; 7 bases align to TRBD1. Germline V CDR1 and CDR2: LGHDT, YNNKEL (reference sequence). The length of the CDR3 is 14 residues. CDR3 in DNA: TGTGCCAGCAGCCAAGAAGGGGGCAAACAGCCCCAGCATTTT. The encoded protein is CASSQEGGKQPQHF.

The rearrangement uses TRBV29-1 and TRBJ1-2; tentative D call: TRBD1 (5 bases). This CDR3 has 12 residues. Germline V gene data show CDR1 as SQVTM and CDR2 as ANQGSEA. Trimming pared 3 bases from V and 2 bases from J, leaving 7 bases between. The CDR3 nucleotides read TGCAGCGTTGAGAAGGGGAACTATGGCTACACCTTC. It yields the protein CSVEKGNYGYTF.

The CDR3 protein is CASSYRTASNQPQHF. The CDR3 nucleotides are TGTGCCAGCAGTTACCGGACAGCTAGCAATCAGCCCCAGCATTTT. The chain links TRBV6-5 to TRBJ1-5; TRBD1 is a possible D gene (6 bases). CDR3 length: 15 residues. The V gene lost 2 bases and the J gene lost 0 bases, with 8 bases spanning the gap. Germline assignment: CDR1 MNHEY and CDR2 SVGAGI.

This chain joins TRBV2 and TRBJ1-2, with TRBD1 as a possible D gene (5 bases). Germline V gene lookup returns CDR1 SNHLY and CDR2 FYNNEI. The V and J ends lost 3 bases and 0 bases respectively, with 11 bases between them. This CDR3 has 15 residues. CDR3 sequence (DNA): TGTGCCAGCAGTGACAGGATAGGGGCTAACTATGGCTACACCTTC. Translating gives CASSDRIGANYGYTF.

J is TRBJ2-5 and V is TRBV10-1; 9 bases agree with TRBD2. Trimming cost V 2 bases and J 10 bases; bases outside gene matches: 8. The CDR3 consists of 14 residues. Germline CDR1 reads WNHNN; CDR2 reads SYGVQD (reference sequence). CDR3 sequence (DNA): TGCGCCAGCAGTGAGGAGGTGGCGGGGGGGGTCCAGTACTTC. Its translation is CASSEEVAGGVQYF.

V is TRBV18 and J is TRBJ1-1; 7 nucleotides agree with TRBD1. Germline CDR1 and CDR2: KGHSH and LQKENI. The V segment lost 2 bases and the J segment 7 bases; nucleotides outside the gene matches: 7. This CDR3 has 14 amino acids. The CDR3 is CASSPNRGGSEAFF. As DNA, the CDR3 is TGTGCCAGCTCACCAAACAGGGGTGGGAGTGAAGCTTTCTTT.

This rearrangement joins TRBV5-4 to TRBJ1-1; D is unresolved. V lost 3 bases to trimming and J lost 3 bases, with 9 bases between them. This CDR3 spans 13 amino acids. CDR1 SGHNT and CDR2 YYREEE come from the germline V gene (reference sequence). The CDR3 loop is CASSSGLDTEAFF. CDR3 nucleotide sequence: TGTGCCAGCAGCTCGGGGTTGGACACTGAAGCTTTCTTT.

The gene calls are TRBV5-1 and TRBJ1-2; 7 bases are a match to TRBD1. The CDR3 has 16 amino acids. Germline CDR1 reads SGHRS; CDR2 reads YFSETQ. Germline trimming cut 4 bases from V and 7 bases from J; bases unmatched to any gene: 16. The CDR3 coding sequence is TGCGCCAGCAGCCCGCTGGCGGGCCAGGGGGACGGTGGCTACACCTTC. Its protein is CASSPLAGQGDGGYTF.

The rearrangement uses TRBV5-5 and TRBJ2-7; 7 positions agree with TRBD1. This CDR3 comprises 16 residues. After removal of 3 bases from V and 0 bases from J, the junction contained 9 bases not matched to a gene. CDR1 SGHKS and CDR2 YYEKEE come from the germline V gene (reference sequence). DNA of the CDR3: TGTGCCAGCAGCTCCTCGGGACAGCCGGACTCCTACGAGCAGTACTTC. Protein: CASSSSGQPDSYEQYF.

The chain combines TRBV15 with TRBJ1-2; D is perhaps TRBD1 (6 bases). The germline V and J ends were trimmed by 0 bases and 8 bases, with 13 bases remaining between them. Germline V lookup: CDR1 LNHNV, CDR2 YYDKDF (reference sequence). The length of the CDR3 is 14 residues. The CDR3 bases are TGTGCCACCAGCAGAGACAGGGGCCTCTCCGGCTACACCTTC. Residues: CATSRDRGLSGYTF.

The rearrangement joins TRBV21-1 to TRBJ1-1; the D call in the table, TRBD1, was not verified against the DNA. TRBV21-1 is a recognized pseudogene. This CDR3 is 11 amino acids long. The CDR3 sequence is CASSTDTEAFF. The CDR3 DNA reads as TGTGCCAGCAGCACAGACACTGAAGCTTTCTTT.

V and J are TRBV6-1 and TRBJ1-2, with 8 nucleotides matching TRBD1. V gave up 0 bases and J gave up 7 bases; unmatched junction bases: 7. This CDR3 spans 15 amino acids. Germline values: CDR1 MNHNS, CDR2 SASEGT. CDR3 in amino acids: CASSEAGTGASGYTF. CDR3 coding DNA: TGTGCCAGCAGTGAAGCGGGGACAGGAGCATCTGGCTACACCTTC.

The CDR3: CASRIGTGHNSPLHF. The CDR3, as DNA: TGTGCCAGCAGAATCGGGACAGGCCATAATTCACCCCTCCACTTT. This chain connects TRBV6-5 to TRBJ1-6; TRBD1 matches at 8 bases. CDR1 is MNHEY, CDR2 SVGAGI, per germline. This CDR3 comprises 15 residues. J lost 5 bases, V lost 6 bases, and 6 bases had no gene match.

The chain recombines TRBV7-9 with TRBJ1-1; tentatively, D is TRBD1 (5 bases). V dropped 3 bases and J dropped 4 bases, with 15 bases sitting between them. Germline lookup yields CDR1 SEHNR and CDR2 FQNEAQ (reference sequence). This CDR3 has 15 residues. The CDR3 spells CASSLVGVSGTEAFF. Here the CDR3 DNA reads TGTGCCAGCAGCTTGGTAGGGGTAAGTGGCACTGAAGCTTTCTTT.

V gene TRBV6-6 combines with J gene TRBJ1-1; 8 bases match TRBD1. This CDR3 region has 15 residues. The junction had 10 bases not matched to a gene; V was cut back by 5 bases and J by 5 bases. Germline V lookup: CDR1 MNHNY, CDR2 SVGAGI (reference sequence). The CDR3 DNA sequence: TGTGCCAGCAGTGACATGACAGGGGATGGGACTGAAGCTTTCTTT. Translated, it gives CASSDMTGDGTEAFF.

The gene calls are TRBV30 and TRBJ1-5, with a possible D match to TRBD1 (5 bases). The CDR3 has 14 amino acids. Germline CDR1 reads GTSNPN; CDR2 reads SVGIG (reference sequence). V lost 1 base and J lost 5, with 12 bases in between. The CDR3 sequence is CAWSAWGEDQPQHF. The DNA for the CDR3 is TGTGCCTGGAGTGCCTGGGGGGAGGATCAGCCCCAGCATTTT. The variable domain in full, completed from reference TRBV30 and TRBJ1-5, reads SQTIHQWPATLVQPVGSPLSLECTVEGTSNPNLYWYRQAAGRGLQLLFYSVGIGQISSEVPQNLSASRPQDRQFILSSKKLLLSDSGFYLCAWSAWGEDQPQHFGDGTRLSIL.

The J gene is TRBJ1-4, the V gene TRBV6-2 or TRBV6-3; no definite D call. With 5 bases removed from V and 3 bases from J, the gap between germline ends came to 13 bases. CDR1 is MNHEY and CDR2 is SVGEGT in the germline V gene. The CDR3 is 15 residues long. CDR3 residues: CASSDLAGSNEKLFF. DNA of the CDR3: TGTGCCAGCAGTGACCTAGCCGGATCTAATGAAAAACTGTTTTTT.

This chain uses TRBV5-6 with TRBJ2-6, with no clear D. Germline CDR1 is SGHDT and CDR2 is YYEEEE. V lost 1 base, J lost 0 bases, and 5 bases lay in between. The CDR3 has 15 residues. The DNA for the CDR3 is TGTGCCAGCAGCTTGTCCTTCTCTGGGGCCAACGTCCTGACTTTC. This sequence encodes CASSLSFSGANVLTF.

The chain recombines TRBV7-2 with TRBJ2-3; 8 bases are a match to TRBD1. The junction had 4 bases not matched to a gene; V was cut back by 3 bases and J by 2 bases. In germline, CDR1 is SGHTA, CDR2 FQGNSA. This CDR3 region has 15 residues. In DNA, the CDR3 is TGTGCCAGCAGCTTCCGGACAGGGTACACAGATACGCAGTATTTT. Its translation: CASSFRTGYTDTQYF.

This clone was counted only a few times. The chain links TRBV2 to TRBJ1-2, with D perhaps TRBD1 (6 bases). Trimming left V 5 bases short and J 6 bases short, with 13 bases between. The CDR3 is 13 residues long. CDR1 and CDR2 from the germline V gene are SNHLY and FYNNEI. The CDR3 sequence is CASSTGKDHGYTF. Here the CDR3 DNA reads TGTGCCAGCAGTACAGGGAAAGATCATGGCTACACCTTC.

The rearrangement joins TRBV5-6 to TRBJ1-2; 7 nucleotides match TRBD1. The J segment lost 5 bases and the V segment lost 3 bases, leaving 7 bases of the junction unmatched. Germline loops: CDR1 SGHDT, CDR2 YYEEEE. The CDR3 runs to 14 residues. This chain's CDR3 is CASSYRSGGYGYTF. The CDR3 region has the DNA TGTGCCAGCAGCTATCGCTCAGGGGGGTATGGCTACACCTTC.

This chain links TRBV29-1 with TRBJ2-1; D unresolved. The V and J ends lost 8 bases and 6 bases respectively, with 11 bases between them. The CDR3 sequence is 11 residues long. Germline CDR1 reads SQVTM; CDR2 reads ANQGSEA. CDR3 DNA sequence: TGCAGCTTCCTACGGGTCAATGAGCAGTTCTTC. As protein: CSFLRVNEQFF.

The CDR3 nucleotides read TGTGCCAGTAGCGGAGGACAGGGGAATAATTCACCCCTCCACTTT. Protein: CASSGGQGNNSPLHF. The gene calls are TRBV19 and TRBJ1-6, with 9 nucleotides matching TRBD1. V shed 6 bases, J shed 5 bases, and the junction held 5 bases outside the gene matches. This CDR3 has 15 amino acids. The V gene's germline CDR1 is LNHDA and CDR2 SQIVND (reference sequence).

J is TRBJ1-4 and V is TRBV6-5; D ambiguous. V gave up 1 base and J gave up 0 bases, with 6 bases separating them. Germline CDR1 and CDR2: MNHEY and SVGAGI. This CDR3 is 15 amino acids long. CDR3 in amino acids: CASSYFPTTNEKLFF. CDR3 in DNA: TGTGCCAGCAGTTACTTCCCCACAACTAATGAAAAACTGTTTTTT.

This clone was observed once. This rearrangement joins TRBV3-1 (or the pseudogene TRBV3-2) to TRBJ1-3; no firm D call. This CDR3 is built from 15 residues. Trimming took off 1 base at V and 0 bases at J, with 7 bases between the two ends. The germline V gene encodes CDR1 LGHDT and CDR2 YNNKEL (reference sequence). CDR3 nucleotide sequence: TGTGCCAGCAGCCAAGCTTTCGGCTCTGGAAACACCATATATTTT. As protein: CASSQAFGSGNTIYF.